A single sample gave rise to the 20 T cell receptor beta chains below, sequenced in a study of T-cell memory formation after mild COVID-19. TCRdb re-called the 5' RACE reads with MiXCR, one entry per CDR3 protein. The table lists a few hundred thousand distinct CDR3 sequences, 15% to 20% of them singletons. Material for sequencing was PBMCs or a T cell subset sorted from them (not recorded which). The receptors originated from a man younger than 35 who had mild COVID-19 (a few samples of this study predate the infection). Cell type and time point are not known.

This chain uses TRBV28 with TRBJ2-3, with D possibly being TRBD1 or TRBD2 (5 bases each). The germline V gene encodes CDR1 MDHEN and CDR2 SYDVKM. The CDR3 runs 13 residues. V was pared by 5 bases and J by 8 bases, with 14 bases between. The CDR3 protein is CASSQGPTRTQYF. CDR3 DNA: TGTGCCAGCAGTCAGGGACCTACTCGTACGCAGTATTTT.

This clonotype was recorded a few times. The chain joins TRBV14 to TRBJ2-1, with D possibly TRBD2 on 5 matching bases. Germline V gene sequence: CDR1 SGHDN, CDR2 FVKESK. The CDR3 contains 17 residues. V was trimmed by 5 bases and J by 0 bases, leaving 17 bases between them. The CDR3 loop reads CASSARAASYSYNEQFF. DNA of the CDR3: TGTGCCAGCAGCGCCCGAGCCGCTAGCTACTCCTACAATGAGCAGTTCTTC.

The chain carries TRBV20-1 and TRBJ2-7; D gene unclear. Trimming shortened V by 6 bases and J by 6 bases, and 15 bases separated the two germline ends. This CDR3 region has 12 residues. Germline CDR1 is DFQATT and CDR2 is SNEGSKA (reference sequence). CDR3 sequence (DNA): TGCAGTGCCCAGTCTCGGGTCGCCGAGCAGTACTTC. It encodes CSAQSRVAEQYF.

This clonotype appeared many times. J is TRBJ2-1 and V is TRBV5-1, with a weak D call TRBD2 (5 bases). The CDR3 has 14 residues. Trimming pared 0 bases from V and 9 bases from J, leaving 13 bases between. CDR1 is SGHRS, CDR2 YFSETQ, per germline. Written as DNA, the CDR3 is TGCGCCAGCAGCTTGGGTCCTTTCGCGGGTGAGCAGTTCTTC. As protein: CASSLGPFAGEQFF.

This clonotype turned up a few times. The J gene is TRBJ1-1, the V gene TRBV5-5; D is unresolved. The V gene's germline CDR1 is SGHKS and CDR2 YYEKEE (reference sequence). Trimming stripped 3 bases from V and 0 bases from J, with 18 bases between. CDR3 length: 17 residues. The DNA of the CDR3 is TGTGCCAGCAGCTCGGGCCGGCGGGGTCTAATGAACACTGAAGCTTTCTTT. Encoded protein: CASSSGRRGLMNTEAFF. The full variable domain, completed using reference TRBV5-5 and TRBJ1-1, is DAGVTQSPTHLIKTRGQQVTLRCSPISGHKSVSWYQQVLGQGPQFIFQYYEKEERGRGNFPDRFSARQFPNYSSELNVNALLLGDSALYLCASSSGRRGLMNTEAFFGQGTRLTVV.

This clonotype was seen at least ten times. The V call is TRBV7-9, the J call TRBJ1-1; D may be TRBD1 (5 bases). Germline loops: CDR1 SEHNR, CDR2 FQNEAQ (reference sequence). The CDR3 contains 14 residues. Trimming stripped 5 bases from V and 4 bases from J, with 14 bases between. The CDR3 loop reads CASSPGTPGTEAFF. CDR3 nucleotides: TGTGCCAGCAGCCCAGGGACCCCGGGCACTGAAGCTTTCTTT.

This clonotype was counted only a few times. V gene TRBV7-2 combines with J gene TRBJ2-5, with D perhaps matching TRBD1 or TRBD2 (6 bases each). The germline CDR1 and CDR2 sequences are SGHTA and FQGNSA. Deletions cut 7 bases from V and 4 bases from J, with 16 bases between. This CDR3 spans 14 amino acids. CDR3 sequence (DNA): TGTGCCAGCAAGAGGGGGGACCCAGGAGAGACCCAGTACTTC. Its protein is CASKRGDPGETQYF.

This clonotype occurred a few times. The chain has TRBV6-5 and TRBJ1-6; TRBD1 is a possible D gene (6 bases). Germline V gene lookup returns CDR1 MNHEY and CDR2 SVGAGI. Trimming cost V 0 bases and J 7 bases, with 10 bases left between them. CDR3 length: 15 amino acids. In nucleotides, the CDR3 is TGTGCCAGCAGTTACTCGGGGGGCGCGAATTCACCCCTCCACTTT. It encodes CASSYSGGANSPLHF.

The rearrangement joins TRBV7-6 to TRBJ1-6, with unresolved D. V shed 3 bases and J shed 10 bases, with 16 bases lying between them. CDR3 length equals 15 residues. Germline-derived CDR1 and CDR2 are SGHVS and FNYEAQ. The CDR3: CASSFIMEGRSPLHF. The DNA of the CDR3 is TGTGCCAGCAGCTTCATAATGGAAGGTCGCTCACCCCTCCACTTT. Variable domain in full (rest from reference TRBV7-6 and TRBJ1-6): GAGVSQSPRYKVTKRGQDVALRCDPISGHVSLYWYRQALGQGPEFLTYFNYEAQQDKSGLPNDRFSAERPEGSISTLTIQRTEQRDSAMYRCASSFIMEGRSPLHFGNGTRLTVT.

This clonotype appeared a few times. J is TRBJ1-5 and V is TRBV27; D gene unclear. The CDR3 extends over 15 amino acids. V was pared by 5 bases and J by 8 bases, with 19 bases between. Germline values: CDR1 MNHEY, CDR2 SMNVEV (reference sequence). In DNA, the CDR3 is TGTGCCAGCAGTCCGAGGACCCTCGTTAATAAGCCCCAGCATTTT. Translating it yields CASSPRTLVNKPQHF.

The CDR3 region has the DNA TGTGCCAGCAGCCCGAGCCTAGCGGGGGGGAGGTGGGATACGCAGTATTTT. It translates to CASSPSLAGGRWDTQYF. The rearrangement links TRBV7-2 to TRBJ2-3, with TRBD2 identical over 12 bases. The CDR3 contains 17 residues. The junction had 12 bases not matched to a gene; V was cut back by 5 bases and J by 6 bases. Germline values: CDR1 SGHTA, CDR2 FQGNSA.

This clonotype has more than one count but fewer than ten. This chain uses TRBV20-1 with TRBJ2-2, with no clear D. V was trimmed by 4 bases and J by 3 bases, leaving 12 bases between them. This CDR3 has 14 residues. Germline CDR1 reads DFQATT; CDR2 reads SNEGSKA (reference sequence). CDR3 in amino acids: CSATPRRYTGELFF. DNA for the CDR3: TGCAGTGCTACCCCCCGAAGATACACCGGGGAGCTGTTTTTT.

The V call is TRBV29-1, the J call TRBJ2-2; no definite D call. V lost 4 bases to trimming and J lost 2 bases, with 11 bases between them. CDR3 length: 14 amino acids. Germline CDR1 and CDR2: SQVTM and ANQGSEA. CDR3 in DNA: TGCAGCGTTGGGCCGCGACTCAACACCGGGGAGCTGTTTTTT. It translates to CSVGPRLNTGELFF.

This clonotype was counted a few times. The CDR3, as DNA: TGTGCCAGCAGCTTACAGGGCATAATGAACACTGAAGCTTTCTTT. Translating gives CASSLQGIMNTEAFF. The chain links TRBV7-2 to TRBJ1-1; possibly TRBD1 for D (5 bases). This CDR3 contains 15 residues. CDR1 is SGHTA, CDR2 FQGNSA, per germline. V dropped 2 bases and J dropped 0 bases, with 10 bases sitting between them.

This chain uses TRBV6-5 with TRBJ1-2, with D uncertain. Germline CDR1 MNHEY, CDR2 SVGAGI. The CDR3 totals 13 residues. V was pared by 2 bases and J by 4 bases, with 8 bases between. The CDR3 spells CASSYRDRYGYTF. The CDR3 DNA follows: TGTGCCAGCAGTTACAGGGATCGCTATGGCTACACCTTC.

The V gene is TRBV5-1, the J gene TRBJ2-2, with a possible D match to TRBD2 (5 bases). The CDR3 contains 15 residues. The V gene's germline CDR1 is SGHRS and CDR2 YFSETQ. V gave up 6 bases and J gave up 0 bases, with 12 bases separating them. CDR3 sequence (DNA): TGCGCCAGCACCCGGGGAGCTTCGAACACCGGGGAGCTGTTTTTT. As protein: CASTRGASNTGELFF.

V gene TRBV10-3 combines with J gene TRBJ1-4; unclear D gene. Trimming took 11 bases from V and 8 from J, leaving 21 bases between them. Germline loops: CDR1 ENHRY, CDR2 SYGVKD. The CDR3 contains 14 residues. The DNA of the CDR3 is TGTGCCGCAACCTTCAGTGGACGGAGGGAAAAACTGTTTTTT. Translated: CAATFSGRREKLFF.

This rearrangement joins TRBV6-2 or TRBV6-3 to TRBJ2-7; D not resolved. The V gene's germline CDR1 is MNHEY and CDR2 SVGEGT. V lost 2 bases, J lost 3 bases, and 14 bases lay in between. The CDR3 sequence is 15 residues long. The CDR3 DNA is TGTGCCAGCAGTTACAGTCCCATTCACTTCTACGAGCAGTACTTC. Its protein product is CASSYSPIHFYEQYF.

This clonotype was seen a handful of times. The chain uses TRBV20-1 and TRBJ1-2; D gene ambiguous. The CDR3 consists of 13 residues. V dropped 1 base and J dropped 2 bases, with 8 bases sitting between them. Germline V gives CDR1 DFQATT, CDR2 SNEGSKA (reference sequence). The CDR3 is CSARVVANYGYTF. Written as DNA, the CDR3 is TGCAGTGCTAGAGTGGTGGCAAACTATGGCTACACCTTC.

In this sample, this clonotype turned up many times. The V gene is TRBV4-2, the J gene TRBJ2-7, with 11 positions matching TRBD2. Per germline, CDR1 LGHNA and CDR2 YNFKEQ. V shed 2 bases and J 3 bases; nucleotides not matched to a gene: 15. The CDR3 length is 19 residues. The CDR3 sequence: CASSQIGGGRTSGYYEQYF. Written as DNA, the CDR3 is TGTGCCAGCAGCCAAATCGGGGGTGGCAGGACTAGCGGGTACTACGAGCAGTACTTC.